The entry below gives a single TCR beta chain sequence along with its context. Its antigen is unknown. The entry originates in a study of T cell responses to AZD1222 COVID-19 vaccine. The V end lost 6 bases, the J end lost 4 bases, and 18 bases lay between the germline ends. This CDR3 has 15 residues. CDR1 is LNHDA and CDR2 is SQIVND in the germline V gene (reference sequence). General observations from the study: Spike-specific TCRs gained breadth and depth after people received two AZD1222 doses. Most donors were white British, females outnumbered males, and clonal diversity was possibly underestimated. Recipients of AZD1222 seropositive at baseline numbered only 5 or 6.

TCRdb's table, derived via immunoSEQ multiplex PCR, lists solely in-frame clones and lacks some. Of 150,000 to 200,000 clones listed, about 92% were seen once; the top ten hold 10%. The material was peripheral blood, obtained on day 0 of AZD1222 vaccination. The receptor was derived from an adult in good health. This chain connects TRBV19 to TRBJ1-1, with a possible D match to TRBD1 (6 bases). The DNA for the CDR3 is TGTGCCAGTAGCATTACGGGGGGGGCCGGCACTGAAGCTTTCTTT. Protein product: CASSITGGAGTEAFF.